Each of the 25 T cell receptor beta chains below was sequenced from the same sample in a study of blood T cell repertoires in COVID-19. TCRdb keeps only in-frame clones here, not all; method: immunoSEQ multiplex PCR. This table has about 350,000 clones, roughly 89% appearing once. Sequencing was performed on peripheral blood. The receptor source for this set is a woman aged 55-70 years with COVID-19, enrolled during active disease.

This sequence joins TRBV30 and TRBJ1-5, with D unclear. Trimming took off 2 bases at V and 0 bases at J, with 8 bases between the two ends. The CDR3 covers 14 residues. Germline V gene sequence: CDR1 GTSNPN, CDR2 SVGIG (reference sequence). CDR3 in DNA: TGTGCCTGGAGTTGGACTTATAGCAATCAGCCCCAGCATTTT. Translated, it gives CAWSWTYSNQPQHF.

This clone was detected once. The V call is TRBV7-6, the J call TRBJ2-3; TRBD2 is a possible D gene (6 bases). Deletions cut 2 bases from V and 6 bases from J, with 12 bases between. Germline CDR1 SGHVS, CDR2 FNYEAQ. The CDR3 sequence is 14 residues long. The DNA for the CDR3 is TGTGCCAGCAGCTTATTCGGCGGGACGGATACGCAGTATTTT. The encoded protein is CASSLFGGTDTQYF.

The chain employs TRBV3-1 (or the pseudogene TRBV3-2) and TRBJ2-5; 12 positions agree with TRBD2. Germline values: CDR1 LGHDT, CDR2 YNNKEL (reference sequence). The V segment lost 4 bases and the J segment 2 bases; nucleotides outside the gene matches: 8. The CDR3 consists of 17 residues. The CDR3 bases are TGTGCCAGCAGCCCGGCCCGACTAGCGGGGGTACAAGAGACCCAGTACTTC. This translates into CASSPARLAGVQETQYF.

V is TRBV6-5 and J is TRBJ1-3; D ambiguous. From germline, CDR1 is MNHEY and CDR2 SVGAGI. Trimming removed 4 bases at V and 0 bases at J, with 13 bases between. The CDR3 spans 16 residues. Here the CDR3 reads CASSSPRSPSGNTIYF. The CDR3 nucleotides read TGTGCCAGCAGTTCCCCACGCAGTCCCTCTGGAAACACCATATATTTT.

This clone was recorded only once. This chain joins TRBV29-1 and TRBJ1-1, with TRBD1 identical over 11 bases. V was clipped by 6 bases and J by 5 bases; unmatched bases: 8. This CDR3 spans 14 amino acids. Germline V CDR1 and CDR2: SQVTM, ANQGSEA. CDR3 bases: TGCAGCGTAAGAAGCGGGACAGGGGGGACTGAAGCTTTCTTT. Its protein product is CSVRSGTGGTEAFF. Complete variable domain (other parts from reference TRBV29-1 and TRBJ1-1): SAVISQKPSRDICQRGTSLTIQCQVDSQVTMMFWYRQQPGQSLTLIATANQGSEATYESGFVIDKFPISRPNLTFSTLTVSNMSPEDSSIYLCSVRSGTGGTEAFFGQGTRLTVV.

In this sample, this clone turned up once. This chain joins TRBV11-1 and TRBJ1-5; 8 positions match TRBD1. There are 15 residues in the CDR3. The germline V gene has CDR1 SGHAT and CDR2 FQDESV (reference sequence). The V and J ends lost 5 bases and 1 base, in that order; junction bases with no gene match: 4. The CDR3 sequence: CASSHGQGSNQPQHF. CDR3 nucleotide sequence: TGTGCCAGCAGCCACGGACAGGGCAGCAATCAGCCCCAGCATTTT.

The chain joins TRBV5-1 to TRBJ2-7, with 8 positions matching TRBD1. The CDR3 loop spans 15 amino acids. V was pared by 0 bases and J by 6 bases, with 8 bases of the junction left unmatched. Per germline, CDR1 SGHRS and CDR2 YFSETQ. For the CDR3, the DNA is TGCGCCAGCAGCTTGGGGGGACAGGACGGTGGCGAGCAGTACTTC. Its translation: CASSLGGQDGGEQYF.

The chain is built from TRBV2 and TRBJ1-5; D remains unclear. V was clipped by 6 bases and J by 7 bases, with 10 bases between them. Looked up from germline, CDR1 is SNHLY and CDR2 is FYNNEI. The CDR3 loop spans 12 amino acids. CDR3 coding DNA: TGTGCCAGCAGATTGACGGGGCAGCCCCAGCATTTT. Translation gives CASRLTGQPQHF. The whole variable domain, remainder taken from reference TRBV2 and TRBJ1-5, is EPEVTQTPSHQVTQMGQEVILRCVPISNHLYFYWYRQILGQKVEFLVSFYNNEISEKSEIFDDQFSVERPDGSNFTLKIRSTKLEDSAMYFCASRLTGQPQHFGDGTRLSIL.

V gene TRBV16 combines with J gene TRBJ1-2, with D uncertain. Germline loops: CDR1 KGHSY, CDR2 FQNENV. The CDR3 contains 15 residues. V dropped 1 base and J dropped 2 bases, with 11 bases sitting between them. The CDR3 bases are TGTGCCAGCAGCCAATATGTGAGTCCAAACTATGGCTACACCTTC. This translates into CASSQYVSPNYGYTF.

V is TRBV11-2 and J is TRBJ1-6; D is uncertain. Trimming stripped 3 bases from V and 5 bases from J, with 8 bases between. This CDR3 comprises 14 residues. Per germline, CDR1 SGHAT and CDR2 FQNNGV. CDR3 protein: CASSFNQDNSPLHF. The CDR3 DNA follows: TGTGCCAGCAGCTTTAACCAGGATAATTCACCCCTCCACTTT.

The CDR3 region is CASSQPKAAGVVYNEQFF. CDR3 DNA: TGCGCCAGCAGTCAACCCAAAGCGGCGGGGGTCGTTTACAATGAGCAGTTCTTC. The chain couples TRBV4-1 to TRBJ2-1; 7 bases align to TRBD2. The J segment lost 4 bases and the V segment lost 6 bases, leaving 18 bases of the junction unmatched. The germline V gene encodes CDR1 MGHRA and CDR2 YSYEKL. The CDR3 is made up of 18 amino acids.

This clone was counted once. The chain's CDR3 is CASSPITGELFF. CDR3 nucleotide sequence: TGTGCCAGCAGTCCCATTACCGGGGAGCTGTTTTTT. V gene TRBV6-6 combines with J gene TRBJ2-2; D gene ambiguous. Germline V gives CDR1 MNHNY, CDR2 SVGAGI (reference sequence). Trimming stripped 5 bases from V and 5 bases from J, with 6 bases between. The CDR3 totals 12 residues.

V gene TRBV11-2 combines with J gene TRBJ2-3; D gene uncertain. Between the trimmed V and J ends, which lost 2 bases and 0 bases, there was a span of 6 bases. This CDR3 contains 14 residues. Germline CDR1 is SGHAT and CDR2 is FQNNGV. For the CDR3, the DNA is TGTGCCAGCAGCTTACAACACAGCACAGATACGCAGTATTTT. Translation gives CASSLQHSTDTQYF. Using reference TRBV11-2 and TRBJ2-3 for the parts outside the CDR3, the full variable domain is EAGVAQSPRYKIIEKRQSVAFWCNPISGHATLYWYQQILGQGPKLLIQFQNNGVVDDSQLPKDRFSAERLKGVDSTLKIQPAKLEDSAVYLCASSLQHSTDTQYFGPGTRLTVL.

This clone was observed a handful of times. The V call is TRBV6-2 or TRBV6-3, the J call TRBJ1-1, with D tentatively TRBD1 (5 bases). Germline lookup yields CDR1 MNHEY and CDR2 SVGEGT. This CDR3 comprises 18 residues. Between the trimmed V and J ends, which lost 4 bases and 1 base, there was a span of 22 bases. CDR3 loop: CASSSWGEEVWGNTEAFF. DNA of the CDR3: TGTGCCAGCAGTTCCTGGGGGGAGGAGGTTTGGGGGAACACTGAAGCTTTCTTT.

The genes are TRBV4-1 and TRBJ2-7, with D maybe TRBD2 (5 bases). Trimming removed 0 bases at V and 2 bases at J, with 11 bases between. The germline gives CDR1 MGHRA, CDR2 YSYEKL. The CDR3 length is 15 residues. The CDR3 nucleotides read TGCGCCAGCAGCCAAGAAAGGACTGGACCCTACGAGCAGTACTTC. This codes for CASSQERTGPYEQYF.

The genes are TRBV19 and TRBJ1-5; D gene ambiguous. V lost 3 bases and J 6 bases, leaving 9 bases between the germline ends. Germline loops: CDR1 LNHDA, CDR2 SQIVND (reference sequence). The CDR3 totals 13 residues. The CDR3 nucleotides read TGTGCCAGTAGTATGATAGAAAGTCAGCCCCAGCATTTT. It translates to CASSMIESQPQHF.

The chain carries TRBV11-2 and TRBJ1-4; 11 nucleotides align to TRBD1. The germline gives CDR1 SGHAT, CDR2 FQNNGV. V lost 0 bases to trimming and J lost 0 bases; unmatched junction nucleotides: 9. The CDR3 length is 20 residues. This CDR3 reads CASSLEQGQGGSSTNEKLFF. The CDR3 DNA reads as TGTGCCAGCAGCTTAGAGCAGGGACAGGGGGGGAGCTCAACTAATGAAAAACTGTTTTTT.

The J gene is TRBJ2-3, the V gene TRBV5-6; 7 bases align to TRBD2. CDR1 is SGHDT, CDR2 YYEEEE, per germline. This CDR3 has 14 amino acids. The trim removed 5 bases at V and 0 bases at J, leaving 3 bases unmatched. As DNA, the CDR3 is TGTGCCAGCAGTTATAGCGGGAGCACAGATACGCAGTATTTT. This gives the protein CASSYSGSTDTQYF.

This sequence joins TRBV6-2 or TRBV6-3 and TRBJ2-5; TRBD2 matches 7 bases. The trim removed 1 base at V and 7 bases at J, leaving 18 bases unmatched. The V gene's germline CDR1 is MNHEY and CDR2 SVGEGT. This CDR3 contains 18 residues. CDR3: CASSYWGRGGGDRSTQYF. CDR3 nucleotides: TGTGCCAGCAGTTACTGGGGCCGGGGCGGGGGAGATAGATCGACCCAGTACTTC.

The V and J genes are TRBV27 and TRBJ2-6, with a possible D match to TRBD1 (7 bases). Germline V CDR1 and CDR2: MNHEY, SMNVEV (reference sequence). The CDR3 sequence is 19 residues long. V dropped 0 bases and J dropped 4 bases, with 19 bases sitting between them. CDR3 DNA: TGTGCCAGCAGTTTATCTAGGTCGACAGGGACTTCCGGGGCCAACGTCCTGACTTTC. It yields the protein CASSLSRSTGTSGANVLTF. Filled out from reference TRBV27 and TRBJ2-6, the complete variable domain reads EAQVTQNPRYLITVTGKKLTVTCSQNMNHEYMSWYRQDPGLGLRQIYYSMNVEVTDKGDVPEGYKVSRKEKRNFPLILESPSPNQTSLYFCASSLSRSTGTSGANVLTFGAGSRLTVL.

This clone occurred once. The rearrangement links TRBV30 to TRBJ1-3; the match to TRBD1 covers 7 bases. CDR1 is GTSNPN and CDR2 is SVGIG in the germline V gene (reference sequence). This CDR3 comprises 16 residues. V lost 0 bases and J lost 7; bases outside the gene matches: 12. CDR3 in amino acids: CAWSVGYRGGLNTIYF. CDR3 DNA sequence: TGTGCCTGGAGTGTCGGGTATCGAGGGGGCTTGAACACCATATATTTT.

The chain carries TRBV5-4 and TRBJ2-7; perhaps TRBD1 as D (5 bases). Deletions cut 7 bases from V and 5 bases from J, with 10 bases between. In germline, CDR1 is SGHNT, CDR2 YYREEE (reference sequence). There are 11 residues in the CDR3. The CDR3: CASGRAHEQYF. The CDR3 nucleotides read TGTGCCAGCGGCAGGGCCCACGAGCAGTACTTC.

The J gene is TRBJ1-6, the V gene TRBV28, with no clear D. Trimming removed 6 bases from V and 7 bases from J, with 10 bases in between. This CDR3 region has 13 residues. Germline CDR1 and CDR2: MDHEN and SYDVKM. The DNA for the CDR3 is TGTGCCAGCAGGAGGATTACGAATTCACCCCTCCACTTT. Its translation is CASRRITNSPLHF.

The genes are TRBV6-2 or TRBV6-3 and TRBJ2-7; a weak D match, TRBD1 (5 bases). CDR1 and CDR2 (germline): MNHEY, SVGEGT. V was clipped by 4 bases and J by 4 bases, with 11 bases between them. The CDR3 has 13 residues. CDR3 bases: TGTGCCAGCAGTTTTGCCAGGGTGTACGAGCAGTACTTC. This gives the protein CASSFARVYEQYF.

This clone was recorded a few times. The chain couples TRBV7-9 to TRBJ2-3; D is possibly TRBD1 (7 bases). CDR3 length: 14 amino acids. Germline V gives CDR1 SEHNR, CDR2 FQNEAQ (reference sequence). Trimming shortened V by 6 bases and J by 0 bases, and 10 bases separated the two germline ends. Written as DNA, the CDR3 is TGTGCCAGCAGACAGGGGACTAGCACAGATACGCAGTATTTT. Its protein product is CASRQGTSTDTQYF. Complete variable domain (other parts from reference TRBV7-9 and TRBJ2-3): DTGVSQNPRHKITKRGQNVTFRCDPISEHNRLYWYRQTLGQGPEFLTYFQNEAQLEKSRLLSDRFSAERPKGSFSTLEIQRTEQGDSAMYLCASRQGTSTDTQYFGPGTRLTVL.